These 19 T cell receptor beta chains share one sample of origin, sequenced in a study of cytomegalovirus exposure and HLA in healthy donors. Primers for the PCR totalled 60 Vbeta and 13 Jbeta. Using immunoSEQ multiplex PCR, the repertoire was profiled, and TCRdb retains in-frame clones only, with some absent. The sample has 85,000 to 100,000 clones; nearly 80% are singletons. Sequencing was done on a sample of PBMCs. All receptors come from a woman between 40 and 50 years old in good health and CMV-seropositive.

This clone was observed a handful of times. The gene calls are TRBV19 and TRBJ1-1, with unresolved D. The germline V gene has CDR1 LNHDA and CDR2 SQIVND (reference sequence). The V and J ends lost 6 bases and 1 base respectively, with 12 bases between them. The CDR3 is 14 amino acids. The DNA for the CDR3 is TGTGCCAGTAGCTGGGAGATCAGGAACACTGAAGCTTTCTTT. This translates into CASSWEIRNTEAFF.

This clone was counted once. J is TRBJ2-7 and V is TRBV7-3, with D possibly matching TRBD2 (7 bases). Germline CDR1 reads SGHTA; CDR2 reads FQGTGA. Trimming stripped 3 bases from V and 7 bases from J, with 19 bases between. The length of the CDR3 is 15 residues. The DNA of the CDR3 is TGTGCCAGCAGCTTGGGGGGGGGCTATCAGGTAGAGCAGTACTTC. Translating it yields CASSLGGGYQVEQYF.

The J gene is TRBJ2-7, the V gene TRBV28; 7 bases match TRBD1. Germline V gene lookup returns CDR1 MDHEN and CDR2 SYDVKM. This CDR3 region has 16 residues. The V segment lost 6 bases and the J segment 1 base; nucleotides outside the gene matches: 12. Here the CDR3 DNA reads TGTGCCAGCAGCCCACGCCGGACAGGCTTTTCCTACGAGCAGTACTTC. Its translation: CASSPRRTGFSYEQYF.

The chain uses TRBV6-6 and TRBJ2-4; TRBD2 agrees at 12 bases. After removal of 11 bases from V and 11 bases from J, the junction contained 16 bases not matched to a gene. The CDR3 consists of 15 residues. Germline V CDR1 and CDR2: MNHNY, SVGAGI (reference sequence). The CDR3 region has the DNA TGTGCCGTCAGGAGGACTAGCGGGGAGGAAGGCGTTCAGTACTTC. It codes for CAVRRTSGEEGVQYF.

V and J are TRBV5-4 and TRBJ1-4; unclear D gene. Germline CDR1 SGHNT, CDR2 YYREEE (reference sequence). The V end lost 0 bases, the J end lost 7 bases, and 7 bases lay between the germline ends. This CDR3 has 13 amino acids. CDR3: CASSLETSEKLFF. The CDR3 region has the DNA TGTGCCAGCAGCTTGGAGACAAGTGAAAAACTGTTTTTT. The whole variable domain, remainder taken from reference TRBV5-4 and TRBJ1-4, is ETGVTQSPTHLIKTRGQQVTLRCSSQSGHNTVSWYQQALGQGPQFIFQYYREEENGRGNFPPRFSGLQFPNYSSELNVNALELDDSALYLCASSLETSEKLFFGSGTQLSVL.

CDR3 protein: CASSRAFGLAGDEQYF. Here the CDR3 DNA reads TGTGCCAGCAGCCGAGCATTTGGACTAGCGGGAGATGAGCAGTACTTC. The rearrangement joins TRBV27 to TRBJ2-7, with 13 bases matching TRBD2. The CDR3 consists of 16 residues. The V segment lost 6 bases and the J segment 7 bases; nucleotides outside the gene matches: 12. Germline assignment: CDR1 MNHEY and CDR2 SMNVEV (reference sequence).

DNA for the CDR3: TGTGCCAGCAGCGTACATTCCCTGGGAGCGGAATCCTACAATGAGCAGTTCTTC. Residues: CASSVHSLGAESYNEQFF. This sequence joins TRBV9 and TRBJ2-1, with TRBD2 as a possible D gene (5 bases). The germline V and J ends were trimmed by 1 base and 1 base, with 18 bases remaining between them. The CDR3 has 18 amino acids. Germline CDR1 SGDLS, CDR2 YYNGEE.

The chain is built from TRBV30 and TRBJ2-2, with D possibly being TRBD1 (5 bases). The germline CDR1 and CDR2 sequences are GTSNPN and SVGIG (reference sequence). This CDR3 has 13 amino acids. The V end lost 3 bases, the J end lost 5 bases, and 10 bases lay between the germline ends. The chain's CDR3 is CAWRGQGTGELFF. The CDR3 nucleotides are TGTGCCTGGAGGGGCCAGGGTACCGGGGAGCTGTTTTTT.

The rearrangement uses TRBV4-2 and TRBJ2-7; TRBD2 is a possible D gene (6 bases). From germline, CDR1 is LGHNA and CDR2 YNFKEQ. CDR3 length: 15 amino acids. V was cut by 0 bases and J by 2 bases, with 11 bases left in between. CDR3 bases: TGTGCCAGCAGCCAAGACCGGGACTTCACCTACGAGCAGTACTTC. It specifies CASSQDRDFTYEQYF.

V and J are TRBV11-2 and TRBJ2-5, with D possibly matching TRBD1 (5 bases). V lost 1 base and J lost 5, with 11 bases in between. The CDR3 contains 14 residues. The V gene's germline CDR1 is SGHAT and CDR2 FQNNGV. The CDR3 region is CASSLVGKGETQYF. In DNA form, the CDR3 reads TGTGCCAGCAGCTTAGTGGGCAAGGGGGAGACCCAGTACTTC.

The chain is built from TRBV29-1 and TRBJ2-7; 11 bases agree with TRBD2. Germline CDR1 and CDR2: SQVTM and ANQGSEA. This CDR3 comprises 15 residues. Losses at the gene ends were 6 bases for V and 0 bases for J; bases not matched to a gene: 7. This CDR3 reads CSVVGTSGSSYEQYF. The CDR3 DNA follows: TGCAGCGTGGTGGGAACTAGCGGGAGCTCCTACGAGCAGTACTTC.

V and J are TRBV5-6 and TRBJ1-6, with 10 bases lining up with TRBD1. This CDR3 comprises 18 residues. V shed 4 bases and J 5 bases; nucleotides not matched to a gene: 12. Germline V CDR1 and CDR2: SGHDT, YYEEEE. As DNA, the CDR3 is TGTGCCAGCAGCGCCGTACTGGGACAGGGGATTAATAATTCACCCCTCCACTTT. It is translated as CASSAVLGQGINNSPLHF.

This clone was observed a handful of times. The chain couples TRBV2 to TRBJ2-3; 10 bases align to TRBD2. Trimming at V came to 6 bases and at J to 2 bases, leaving 2 bases not matched to a gene. The CDR3 sequence is 14 residues long. Germline V gene sequence: CDR1 SNHLY, CDR2 FYNNEI. CDR3 DNA sequence: TGTGCCAGCAGAGGACTAGCGGTCACAGATACGCAGTATTTT. It codes for CASRGLAVTDTQYF.

V gene TRBV15 combines with J gene TRBJ2-7; D is possibly TRBD2 (6 bases). Trimming removed 1 base from V and 5 bases from J, with 12 bases in between. Germline CDR1 LNHNV, CDR2 YYDKDF (reference sequence). The CDR3 has 14 amino acids. The CDR3 reads CATSRGGGFHEQYF. The CDR3 DNA sequence: TGTGCCACCAGCAGAGGTGGAGGGTTCCACGAGCAGTACTTC.

This clone appeared a few times. The V gene is TRBV6-1, the J gene TRBJ1-5, with 7 bases matching TRBD1. Germline CDR1 is MNHNS and CDR2 is SASEGT. The CDR3 totals 15 residues. The J segment lost 7 bases and the V segment lost 8 bases, leaving 14 bases of the junction unmatched. The CDR3 DNA reads TGTGCCAGCGGCTACAGGGGTGCAGACTACCAGCCCCAGCATTTT. Amino acids: CASGYRGADYQPQHF.

In its sample, this clone was seen a few times. This chain uses TRBV6-5 with TRBJ1-3; perhaps TRBD1 as D (6 bases). The CDR3 covers 15 residues. V lost 8 bases to trimming and J lost 0 bases, with 14 bases between them. Germline CDR1 is MNHEY and CDR2 is SVGAGI. In nucleotides, the CDR3 is TGTGCCAGCCGACCACAGGGTTTCTCTGGAAACACCATATATTTT. Encoded protein: CASRPQGFSGNTIYF.

The chain joins TRBV2 to TRBJ1-5; D uncertain. CDR3 length equals 15 residues. The ends were cut back, 1 base at V and 1 base at J, with 8 bases in the middle. Germline CDR1 and CDR2: SNHLY and FYNNEI. CDR3 loop: CASSEGAESNQPQHF. CDR3 DNA: TGTGCCAGCAGTGAAGGAGCGGAGAGCAATCAGCCCCAGCATTTT.

The chain combines TRBV9 with TRBJ2-3; a possible D gene is TRBD2 (6 bases). The CDR3 has 13 residues. V lost 0 bases, J lost 5 bases, and 7 bases lay in between. CDR1 is SGDLS and CDR2 is YYNGEE in the germline V gene. The CDR3 bases are TGTGCCAGCAGCGTAGGAGCGGGAGATACGCAGTATTTT. Translation gives CASSVGAGDTQYF. The whole variable domain, remainder taken from reference TRBV9 and TRBJ2-3, is DSGVTQTPKHLITATGQRVTLRCSPRSGDLSVYWYQQSLDQGLQFLIQYYNGEERAKGNILERFSAQQFPDLHSELNLSSLELGDSALYFCASSVGAGDTQYFGPGTRLTVL.

The chain has TRBV28 and TRBJ2-3; TRBD1 might be the D (6 bases). The CDR3 length is 16 residues. The germline V gene has CDR1 MDHEN and CDR2 SYDVKM. V shed 6 bases and J shed 0 bases, with 16 bases lying between them. CDR3 sequence reads: CASSRGQRTSTDTQYF. The CDR3 region has the DNA TGTGCCAGCAGCAGGGGCCAGCGGACTAGCACAGATACGCAGTATTTT.